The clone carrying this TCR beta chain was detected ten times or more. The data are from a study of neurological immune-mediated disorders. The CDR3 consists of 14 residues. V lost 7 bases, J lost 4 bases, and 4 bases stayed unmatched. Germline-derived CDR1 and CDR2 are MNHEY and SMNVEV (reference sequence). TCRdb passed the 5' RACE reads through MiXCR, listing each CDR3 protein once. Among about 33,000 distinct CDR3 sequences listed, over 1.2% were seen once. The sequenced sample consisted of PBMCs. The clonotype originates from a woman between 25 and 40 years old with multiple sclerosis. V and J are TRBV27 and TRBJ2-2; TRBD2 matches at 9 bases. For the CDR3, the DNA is TGTGCCAGCACTAGCGGGGTTGGCACCGGGGAGCTGTTTTTT. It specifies CASTSGVGTGELFF.